The clone carrying this T cell receptor beta chain showed up just a few times. The CDR3 spans 14 residues. Germline CDR1 reads SGHRS; CDR2 reads YFSETQ. V dropped 4 bases and J dropped 1 base, with 10 bases sitting between them. A single record per CDR3 protein comes from TCRdb applying MiXCR to the RT-PCR reads. Here the sample spans some 960,000 distinct CDR3 sequences, roughly 18% being singletons. The data were taken from a study of patients and donors after allogeneic stem cell transplantation. The sample comprised blood, either unsorted or a sorted T cell fraction (not recorded which). This sequence was found in a human donor who was either an allogeneic HSCT recipient or a stem cell or donor lymphocyte infusion donor (not recorded which). It is not recorded whose cells these are; they may come from a transplant donor. The chain links TRBV5-1 to TRBJ2-3; D unresolved. The DNA for the CDR3 is TGCGCCAGCAGCCTCCCATGGGGCACAGATACGCAGTATTTT. Its protein is CASSLPWGTDTQYF. The full variable domain, rest sourced from reference TRBV5-1 and TRBJ2-3, is KAGVTQTPRYLIKTRGQQVTLSCSPISGHRSVSWYQQTPGQGLQFLFEYFSETQRNKGNFPGRFSGRQFSNSRSEMNVSTLELGDSALYLCASSLPWGTDTQYFGPGTRLTVL.